This TCR beta chain was profiled in a study of T cells expressing NK-cell markers. TCRdb reprocessed the 5' RACE reads, with one entry per CDR3 protein and no DNA. The data include under 600,000 distinct CDR3 sequences; the top ten clones carry more than 1.4%. This TCR came from a woman aged 45-60 years in good health. The sample consisted of blood T cells: a sorted CD56 or NKG2C T cell subset, CD4+ or CD8+ T cells, or bulk PBMC T cells (not recorded which).

The CDR3 sequence is CASSPPSSGVLNEQFF. The chain couples TRBV7-9 to TRBJ2-1; TCRdb outputs TRBD2, but without DNA this stays unchecked. CDR3 length equals 16 residues. Germline V gene lookup returns CDR1 SEHNR and CDR2 FQNEAQ (reference sequence).